Each of the 3 T cell receptor beta chains below was sequenced from the same sample in a study of early T cells in non-severe SARS-CoV-2 infection. TCRdb re-called the 5' RACE reads through MiXCR, storing one row per CDR3 protein. The table lists roughly 50,000 distinct CDR3 sequences, more than 6.5% of them singletons. The source material was whole blood. Receptors originate from an adult who was a healthcare worker with PCR-confirmed SARS-CoV-2 infection or an uninfected control (not recorded which).

The chain employs TRBV20-1 and TRBJ2-2, with 9 bases aligning to TRBD1. The CDR3 is made up of 17 amino acids. The ends lost 2 bases at V and 1 base at J; junction bases unmatched: 8. Germline values: CDR1 DFQATT, CDR2 SNEGSKA (reference sequence). The CDR3 bases are TGCAGTGCTAGACATACTCCGGGACAGGGGAACACCGGGGAGCTGTTTTTT. Encoded protein: CSARHTPGQGNTGELFF.

There are a few counts of this clonotype. V usage is TRBV20-1 and J usage is TRBJ2-3; 12 bases fit TRBD1. The CDR3 contains 15 residues. Germline CDR1 DFQATT, CDR2 SNEGSKA (reference sequence). V shed 6 bases and J 1 base; nucleotides not matched to a gene: 5. CDR3 residues: CSAAGTGGGTDTQYF. CDR3 nucleotides: TGCAGTGCGGCCGGGACAGGGGGCGGCACAGATACGCAGTATTTT.

The chain joins TRBV7-2 to TRBJ1-3, with 10 bases matching TRBD1. The CDR3 sequence is 16 residues long. The ends lost 5 bases at V and 3 bases at J; junction bases unmatched: 7. The germline V gene encodes CDR1 SGHTA and CDR2 FQGNSA. In nucleotides, the CDR3 is TGTGCCAGCAGCGCCGGACAGGGGGGTGGTGGAAACACCATATATTTT. It yields the protein CASSAGQGGGGNTIYF.